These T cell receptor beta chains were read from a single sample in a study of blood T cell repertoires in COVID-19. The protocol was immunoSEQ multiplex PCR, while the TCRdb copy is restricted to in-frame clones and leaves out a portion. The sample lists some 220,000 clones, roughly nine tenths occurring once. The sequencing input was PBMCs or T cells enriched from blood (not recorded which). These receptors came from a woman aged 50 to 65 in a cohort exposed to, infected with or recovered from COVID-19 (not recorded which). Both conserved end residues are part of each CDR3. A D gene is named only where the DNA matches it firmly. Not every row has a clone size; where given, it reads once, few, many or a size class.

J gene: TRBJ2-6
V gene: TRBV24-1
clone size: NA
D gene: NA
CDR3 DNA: TGTGCCACCAGTGCGGGGGCCAACGTCCTGACTTTC
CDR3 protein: CATSAGANVLTF

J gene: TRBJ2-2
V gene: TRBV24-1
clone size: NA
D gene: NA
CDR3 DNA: TGTGCCACCAGTGACCCAGGGTTCGGGGAGCTGTTTTTT
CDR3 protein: CATSDPGFGELFF

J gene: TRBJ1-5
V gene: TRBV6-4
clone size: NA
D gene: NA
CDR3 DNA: TGTGCCAGCCATCGGGGGGATAGCAATCAGCCCCAGCATTTT
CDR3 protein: CASHRGDSNQPQHF

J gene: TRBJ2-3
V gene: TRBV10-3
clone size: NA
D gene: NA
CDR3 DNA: TGTGCCATCAGTGAGTCGGGCTCAGGGCAACAGTATTTT
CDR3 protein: CAISESGSGQQYF

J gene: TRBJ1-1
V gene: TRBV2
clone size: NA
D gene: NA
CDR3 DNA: TGTGCCAGCACGGGCAGTCAGGCGGGGTACTCTGAAGCTTTCTTT
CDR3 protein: CASTGSQAGYSEAFF

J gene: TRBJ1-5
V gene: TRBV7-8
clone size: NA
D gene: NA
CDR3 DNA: TGTGCCAGCAGCTTTCAGGCTAACAATCAGCCCCAGCATTTT
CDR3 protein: CASSFQANNQPQHF

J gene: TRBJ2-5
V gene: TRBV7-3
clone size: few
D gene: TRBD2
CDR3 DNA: TGTGCCAGCAGCCCGGTAGCGGGGGGGACACAAGAGACCCAGTACTTC
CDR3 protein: CASSPVAGGTQETQYF

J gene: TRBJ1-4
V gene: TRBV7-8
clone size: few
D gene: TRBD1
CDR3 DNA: TGTGCCAGCAGCTTGGGACAGGGGGCGCCCGCTAATGAAAAACTGTTTTTT
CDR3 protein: CASSLGQGAPANEKLFF

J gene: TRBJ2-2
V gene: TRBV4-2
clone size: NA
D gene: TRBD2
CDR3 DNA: TGTGCCAGCAGACAAGGCCCTAGCGGGGCCGGGGAGCTGTTTTTT
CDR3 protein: CASRQGPSGAGELFF

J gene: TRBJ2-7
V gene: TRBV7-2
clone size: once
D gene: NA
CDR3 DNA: TGTGCCAGCACCCAGCGGGGAGGGGGGAGTGGGTACGAGCAGTACTTC
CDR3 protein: CASTQRGGGSGYEQYF

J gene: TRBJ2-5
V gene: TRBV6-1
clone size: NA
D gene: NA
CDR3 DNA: TGTGCCAGCAGTGAATCGGGACATCAAGAGACCCAGTACTTC
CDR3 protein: CASSESGHQETQYF

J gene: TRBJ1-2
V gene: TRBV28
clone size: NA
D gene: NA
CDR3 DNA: TGTGCTAGCAGTGCCTCCACAGGGAGGGCTGGCTACACCTTC
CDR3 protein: CASSASTGRAGYTF

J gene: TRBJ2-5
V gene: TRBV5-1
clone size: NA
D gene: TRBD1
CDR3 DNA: TGCGCCAGCAGCTTGGGCGGACAGGAAGAGACCCAGTACTTC
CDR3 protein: CASSLGGQEETQYF

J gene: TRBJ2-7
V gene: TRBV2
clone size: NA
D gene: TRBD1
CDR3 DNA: TGTGCCAGCAGTCGCCCGGGACAGGGCCCCTACGAGCAGTACTTC
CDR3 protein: CASSRPGQGPYEQYF

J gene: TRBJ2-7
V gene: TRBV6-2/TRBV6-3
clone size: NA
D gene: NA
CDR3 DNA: TGTGCCAGCAGTTACCGAAGGGACATCTACGAGCAGTACTTC
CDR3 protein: CASSYRRDIYEQYF

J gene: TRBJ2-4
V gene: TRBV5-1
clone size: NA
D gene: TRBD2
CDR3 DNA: TGCGCCAGCAGCTTGACTCTGGGAGGGAAAAACATTCAGTACTTC
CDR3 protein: CASSLTLGGKNIQYF

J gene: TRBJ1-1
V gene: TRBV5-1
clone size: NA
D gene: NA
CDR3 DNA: TGCGCCAGCAGCTTGTCTCCAGGGGAAATGGCTGAAGCTTTCTTT
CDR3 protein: CASSLSPGEMAEAFF

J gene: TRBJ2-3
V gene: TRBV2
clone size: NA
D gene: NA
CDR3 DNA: TGTGCCAGCAGTTCTCTGGCAGATAGCACAGATACGCAGTATTTT
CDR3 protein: CASSSLADSTDTQYF

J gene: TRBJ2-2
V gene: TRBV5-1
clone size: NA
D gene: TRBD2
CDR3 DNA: TGCGCCAGCAGCCTGACCCTGGGCGGGGGCACCGGGGAGCTGTTTTTT
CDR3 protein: CASSLTLGGGTGELFF

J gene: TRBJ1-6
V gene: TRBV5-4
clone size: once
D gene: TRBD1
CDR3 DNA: TGTGCCAGCAGCGCGACAGGGAATGATTCACCCCTCCACTTT
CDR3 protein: CASSATGNDSPLHF

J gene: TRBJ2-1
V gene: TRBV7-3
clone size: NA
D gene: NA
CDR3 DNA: TGTGCCAGCAGCTTAACGTTCCCGGGGGACGAGTTCTTC
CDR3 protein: CASSLTFPGDEFF

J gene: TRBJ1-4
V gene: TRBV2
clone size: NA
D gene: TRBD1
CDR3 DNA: TGTGCCAGCAGTGGACAGGGGGCGGGTGAAAAACTGTTTTTT
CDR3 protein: CASSGQGAGEKLFF

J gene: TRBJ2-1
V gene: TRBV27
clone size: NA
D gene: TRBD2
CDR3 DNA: TGTGCCAGCAGTTTAGCGGGGGGAAGCTCCTACAATGAGCAGTTCTTC
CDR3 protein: CASSLAGGSSYNEQFF

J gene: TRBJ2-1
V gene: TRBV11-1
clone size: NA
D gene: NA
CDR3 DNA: TGTGCCAGCAGCTCAGATCCTACTAGCAATGAGCAGTTCTTC
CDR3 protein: CASSSDPTSNEQFF

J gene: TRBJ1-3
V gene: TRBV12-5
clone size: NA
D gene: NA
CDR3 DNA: TGTGCTAGTGGGCAGTCAGGAGGAAACACCATATATTTT
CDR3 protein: CASGQSGGNTIYF

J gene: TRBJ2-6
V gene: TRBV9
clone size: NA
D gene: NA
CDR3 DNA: TGTGCCAGCAGCGTATACCTACAGGGCCCTGGCTCTGGGGCCAACGTCCTGACTTTC
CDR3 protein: CASSVYLQGPGSGANVLTF

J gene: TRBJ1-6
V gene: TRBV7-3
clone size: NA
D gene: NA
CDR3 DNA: TGTGCCAGCAGCTTAAAGGCGGGGGATTCACCCCTCCACTTT
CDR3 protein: CASSLKAGDSPLHF

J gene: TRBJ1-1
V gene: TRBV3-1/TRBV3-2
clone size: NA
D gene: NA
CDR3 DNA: TGTGCCAGCAGCCAATTGTGGAGCACTGAAGCTTTCTTT
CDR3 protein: CASSQLWSTEAFF

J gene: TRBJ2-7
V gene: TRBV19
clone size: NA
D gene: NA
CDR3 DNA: TGTGCCAGTAGTTATGTGGGGGGAAGAGGCGAGCAGTACTTC
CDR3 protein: CASSYVGGRGEQYF

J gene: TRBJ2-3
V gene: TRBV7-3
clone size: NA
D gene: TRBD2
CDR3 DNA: TGTGCCAGCAGCTTGGCCCTAGCGGGGGGTGCAGATACGCAGTATTTT
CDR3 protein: CASSLALAGGADTQYF

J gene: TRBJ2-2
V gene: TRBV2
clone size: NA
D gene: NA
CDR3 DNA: TGTGCCAGCAGTAAAGATCAAGGAGTAAAGACCGGGGAGCTGTTTTTT
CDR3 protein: CASSKDQGVKTGELFF

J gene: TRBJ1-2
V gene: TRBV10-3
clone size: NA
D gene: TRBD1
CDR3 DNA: TGTGCCATCAGTGGACAGGGAAGGGTTGGCTACACCTTC
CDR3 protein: CAISGQGRVGYTF

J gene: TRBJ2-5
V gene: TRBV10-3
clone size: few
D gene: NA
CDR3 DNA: TGTGCCATCAGTGGGACACCTCAAGAGACCCAGTACTTC
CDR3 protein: CAISGTPQETQYF

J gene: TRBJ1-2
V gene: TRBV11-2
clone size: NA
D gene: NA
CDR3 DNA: TGTGCCAGCAGCCAAAGAGACTATGGCTACACCTTC
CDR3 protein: CASSQRDYGYTF

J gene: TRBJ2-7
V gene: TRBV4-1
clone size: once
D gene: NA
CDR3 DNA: TGCGCCAGCAGCCAAGATCGAGGATTCTACGAGCAGTACTTC
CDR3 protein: CASSQDRGFYEQYF

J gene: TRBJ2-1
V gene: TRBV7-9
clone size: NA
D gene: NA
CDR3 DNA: TGTGCCAGCAGCTTACCGCAGACTGGCTCGTACAATGAGCAGTTCTTC
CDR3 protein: CASSLPQTGSYNEQFF

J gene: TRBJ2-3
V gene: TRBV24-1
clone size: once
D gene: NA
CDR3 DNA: TGTGCCACCAGTGAGTCAGGGTATACAGATACGCAGTATTTT
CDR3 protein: CATSESGYTDTQYF

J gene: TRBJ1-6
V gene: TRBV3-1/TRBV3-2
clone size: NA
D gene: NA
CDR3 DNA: TGTGCCAGCAGCCAAGCGGGTGCTAATTCACCCCTCCACTTT
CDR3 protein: CASSQAGANSPLHF

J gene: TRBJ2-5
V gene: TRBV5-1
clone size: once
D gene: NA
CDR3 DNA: TGCGCCAGCAGCTTGGTGGGCCAGCACCAAGAGACCCAGTACTTC
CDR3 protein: CASSLVGQHQETQYF

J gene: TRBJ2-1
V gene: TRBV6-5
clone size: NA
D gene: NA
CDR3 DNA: TGTGCCAGCAGTTCGTCAGGGGAGGGTTATGGTGAGCAGTTCTTC
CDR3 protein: CASSSSGEGYGEQFF

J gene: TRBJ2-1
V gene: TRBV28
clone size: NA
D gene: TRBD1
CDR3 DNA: TGTGCCAGCACTCGGACAGGGGGAATGCAGTTCTTC
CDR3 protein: CASTRTGGMQFF

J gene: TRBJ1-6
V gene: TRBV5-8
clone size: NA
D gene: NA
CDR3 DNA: TGTGCCAGCACCACGGGTTCCCCTTATAATTCACCCCTCCACTTT
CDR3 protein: CASTTGSPYNSPLHF

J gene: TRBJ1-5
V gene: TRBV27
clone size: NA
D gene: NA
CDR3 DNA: TGTGCCAGCAGTCCAACGGCAGGGGCCCGCAATCAGCCCCAGCATTTT
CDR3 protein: CASSPTAGARNQPQHF

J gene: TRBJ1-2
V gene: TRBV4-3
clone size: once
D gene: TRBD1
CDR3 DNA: TGCGCCAGCAGCCAAGACAGCCAGGGGGCAGGAGGGGGCTACACCTTC
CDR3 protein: CASSQDSQGAGGGYTF

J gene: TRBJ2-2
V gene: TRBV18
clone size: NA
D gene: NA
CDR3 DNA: TGTGCCAGCTCACCAAAACAGTTGACCGGGGAGCTGTTTTTT
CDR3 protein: CASSPKQLTGELFF

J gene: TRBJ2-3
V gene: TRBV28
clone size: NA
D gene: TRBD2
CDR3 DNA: TGTGCCAGCAGGGGGACTAGCGGGGCCACAGATACGCAGTATTTT
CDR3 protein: CASRGTSGATDTQYF

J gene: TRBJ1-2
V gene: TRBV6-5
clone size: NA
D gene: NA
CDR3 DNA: TGTGCCAGCAGCCCACTCAGGGGTGGCTATGGCTACACCTTC
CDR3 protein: CASSPLRGGYGYTF

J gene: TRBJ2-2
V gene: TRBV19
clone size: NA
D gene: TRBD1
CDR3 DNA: TGTGCCAGTATGTCGGACAGGGGTAACACCGGGGAGCTGTTTTTT
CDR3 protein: CASMSDRGNTGELFF

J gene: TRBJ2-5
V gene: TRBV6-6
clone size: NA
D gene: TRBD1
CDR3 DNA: TGTGCCAGCAGTCAATCCTCGGGACAGGAGATCTTACAAGAGACCCAGTACTTC
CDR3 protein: CASSQSSGQEILQETQYF